What follows are 28 T cell receptor beta chains derived from one specimen sequenced in a study of metastatic and nonmetastatic thyroid tumors. None of the patients had undergone any treatment ahead of thyroid surgery. TCRdb re-called the PCR reads through MiXCR. Of approximately 15,000 clones in the sample, roughly 25% were seen once. Sequenced material: tumor tissue. All receptors come from a female donor with papillary thyroid cancer or a benign thyroid nodule (not recorded which). Some clones in this sample may be carry-over from other donors' samples.

The rearrangement joins TRBV6-4 to TRBJ1-5; D gene ambiguous. Trimming took off 6 bases at V and 6 bases at J, with 12 bases between the two ends. There are 13 residues in the CDR3. Germline V gene lookup returns CDR1 MRHNA and CDR2 SNTAGT. CDR3 in amino acids: CASSELNGQPQHF. The CDR3 coding sequence is TGTGCCAGCAGCGAGCTCAACGGTCAGCCCCAGCATTTT.

This clone was found many times. V and J are TRBV6-1 and TRBJ1-5; no reliable D call. V was clipped by 8 bases and J by 5 bases, with 10 bases between them. The CDR3 runs 12 residues. Germline values: CDR1 MNHNS, CDR2 SASEGT. The CDR3 reads CASRRVDQPQHF. CDR3 DNA sequence: TGTGCCAGCCGGAGGGTGGATCAGCCCCAGCATTTT.

This clone counts as medium-sized. The genes are TRBV19 and TRBJ2-7; weak D call: TRBD2 (6 bases). CDR1 and CDR2 from the germline V gene are LNHDA and SQIVND (reference sequence). The CDR3 extends over 18 amino acids. V was pared by 3 bases and J by 0 bases, with 21 bases between. The CDR3 protein is CASSIGWRGKLPSYEQYF. As DNA, the CDR3 is TGTGCCAGTAGTATTGGGTGGAGGGGCAAACTACCCTCCTACGAGCAGTACTTC.

In its sample, this clone was seen many times. V gene TRBV18 combines with J gene TRBJ1-3; D is unresolved. CDR1 and CDR2 (germline): KGHSH, LQKENI. V was pared by 6 bases and J by 4 bases, with 13 bases between. The CDR3 is 14 residues long. In nucleotides, the CDR3 is TGTGCCAGCTCCTACGGCGGTGTCGGAAACACCATATATTTT. It translates to CASSYGGVGNTIYF.

This chain connects TRBV18 to TRBJ2-7, with D perhaps matching TRBD1 or TRBD2 (5 bases each). The CDR3 consists of 14 residues. Between the trimmed V and J ends, which lost 3 bases and 3 bases, there was a span of 12 bases. Germline CDR1 KGHSH, CDR2 LQKENI. The CDR3 protein is CASSPRDDLYEQYF. Written as DNA, the CDR3 is TGTGCCAGCTCACCCCGGGACGACCTCTACGAGCAGTACTTC.

This clone is medium-sized in the sample. This chain links TRBV10-3 with TRBJ1-2, with 8 bases lining up with TRBD1. With 7 bases clipped from V and 8 bases from J, the junction kept 9 bases outside the gene matches. This CDR3 spans 13 amino acids. Germline loops: CDR1 ENHRY, CDR2 SYGVKD. As DNA, the CDR3 is TGTGCCATCAATACAGGGGGAGTATGGGGCTACACCTTC. It codes for CAINTGGVWGYTF.

In the case of this clone: At one boundary the junction diverges from the germline segment, which might be a read error. Other DNA sequences within the sample encode an identical CDR3. V usage is TRBV27 and J usage is TRBJ1-6; D remains ambiguous. CDR3 length equals 14 residues. In germline, CDR1 is MNHEY, CDR2 SMNVEV (reference sequence). In DNA, the CDR3 is TGTGCCAGCAGTTCCGGGGTAGGCAATTCACCCCTACACTTT. This sequence encodes CASSSGVGNSPLHF.

This clone was recorded many times. The genes are TRBV5-4 and TRBJ2-2; possibly TRBD2 for D (6 bases). Germline CDR1 is SGHNT and CDR2 is YYREEE (reference sequence). The CDR3 runs to 15 residues. V lost 4 bases and J lost 5, with 15 bases in between. The CDR3 region has the DNA TGTGCCAGCAGCCAGAGCGGGCCACAAACCGGGGAGCTGTTTTTT. This translates into CASSQSGPQTGELFF.

There are many counts of this clone. The chain is built from TRBV20-1 and TRBJ1-1; no clear D gene. The CDR3 is made up of 15 amino acids. Per germline, CDR1 DFQATT and CDR2 SNEGSKA (reference sequence). Trimming stripped 6 bases from V and 3 bases from J, with 20 bases between. In nucleotides, the CDR3 is TGCAGTGCCTCATCTTACAGTCGATGGGACACTGAAGCTTTCTTT. Translation gives CSASSYSRWDTEAFF.

This clone is judged medium-sized. This chain links TRBV11-2 with TRBJ1-1; D ambiguous. Trimming took 6 bases from V and 8 from J, leaving 19 bases between them. The CDR3 consists of 14 residues. CDR1 and CDR2 (germline): SGHAT, FQNNGV. CDR3 sequence: CASSQRLGVGEAFF. The CDR3 DNA reads as TGTGCCAGCAGTCAACGACTCGGGGTAGGAGAAGCTTTCTTT.

The rearrangement joins TRBV5-1 to TRBJ2-1, with 11 bases fitting TRBD2. Germline CDR1 and CDR2: SGHRS and YFSETQ. The CDR3 totals 18 residues. Germline trimming cut 2 bases from V and 9 bases from J; bases unmatched to any gene: 16. CDR3 sequence reads: CASSLAGRRLAGSGEQFF. The CDR3 DNA reads TGCGCCAGCAGCTTAGCAGGGAGACGACTAGCGGGAAGCGGTGAGCAGTTCTTC.

This clone showed up just a few times. The genes are TRBV5-1 and TRBJ2-2; the match to TRBD2 covers 11 bases. CDR1 is SGHRS and CDR2 is YFSETQ in the germline V gene. V gave up 1 base and J gave up 5 bases; unmatched junction bases: 7. The CDR3 has 17 amino acids. CDR3 protein: CASSLSPSGGSTGELFF. DNA of the CDR3: TGCGCCAGCAGCTTGAGCCCTAGCGGGGGGTCGACCGGGGAGCTGTTTTTT.

Many counts were recorded for this clone. The chain links TRBV12-3 or TRBV12-4 to TRBJ1-2, with D maybe TRBD1 (6 bases). The CDR3 totals 14 residues. V lost 5 bases and J 7 bases, leaving 17 bases between the germline ends. CDR3 coding DNA: TGTGCCAGCAGTCTCCCCCGGACAGATACTGGCTACACCTTC. Translating it yields CASSLPRTDTGYTF.

The chain has TRBV20-1 and TRBJ1-1, with D possibly matching TRBD1 (6 bases). The CDR3 is 14 residues long. Germline V gene data show CDR1 as DFQATT and CDR2 as SNEGSKA (reference sequence). V lost 4 bases, J lost 5 bases, and 17 bases lay in between. The DNA for the CDR3 is TGCAGTGCTAAATATCCAGGGGTTGGGACTGAAGCTTTCTTT. Translated: CSAKYPGVGTEAFF.

A word on this clone: In this CDR3 the conserved last residue, phenylalanine or tryptophan, is missing, so a read error is likely. The chain employs TRBV20-1 and TRBJ2-7, with 11 bases aligning to TRBD2. CDR1 and CDR2 from the germline V gene are DFQATT and SNEGSKA (reference sequence). The CDR3 loop spans 13 amino acids. J gave up 6 bases and V 5 bases, and 6 bases lay outside the gene matches. The CDR3 DNA reads TGCAGTGCTGACATGACTAGCGGGATCGAGCAGTACATT. It encodes CSADMTSGIEQYI.

V usage is TRBV11-3 and J usage is TRBJ2-7; 14 bases line up with TRBD2. The CDR3 contains 15 residues. The V segment lost 4 bases and the J segment 3 bases; nucleotides outside the gene matches: 2. In germline, CDR1 is SGHNT, CDR2 YENEEA. CDR3 sequence (DNA): TGTGCCAGCAGCTGGGGACTAGCGGGAGACTACGAGCAGTACTTC. It codes for CASSWGLAGDYEQYF. Together with reference TRBV11-3 and TRBJ2-7, the CDR3 gives the full variable domain: EAGVVQSPRYKIIEKKQPVAFWCNPISGHNTLYWYLQNLGQGPELLIRYENEEAVDDSQLPKDRFSAERLKGVDSTLKIQPAELGDSAVYLCASSWGLAGDYEQYFGPGTRLTVT.

This clone has a count of ten or more. The chain couples TRBV19 to TRBJ1-1; a weak D match, TRBD1 (5 bases). The CDR3 covers 15 residues. Trimming cost V 5 bases and J 0 bases, with 13 bases left between them. From germline, CDR1 is LNHDA and CDR2 SQIVND (reference sequence). The chain's CDR3 is CASSPIGGMNTEAFF. CDR3 nucleotides: TGTGCCAGTAGTCCAATCGGGGGGATGAACACTGAAGCTTTCTTT.

This clone was observed at least ten times. The chain employs TRBV7-3 and TRBJ2-5, with 9 nucleotides matching TRBD2. The trim removed 4 bases at V and 5 bases at J, leaving 2 bases unmatched. CDR1 is SGHTA and CDR2 is FQGTGA in the germline V gene. CDR3 length equals 13 residues. The chain's CDR3 is CASSSGLAETQYF. In DNA, the CDR3 is TGTGCCAGCAGCTCAGGACTAGCGGAGACCCAGTACTTC.

At least ten counts were recorded for this clone. This may come from a read error, since a much larger clone is one base off. The CDR3 DNA is TGTGCCAAAACCGGGGGCGGGCACGGGTCAAGTTCCTATAATTCACCCCTCCACTTT. It encodes CAKTGGGHGSSSYNSPLHF. The chain is built from TRBV6-2 or TRBV6-3 and TRBJ1-6; a weak D match, TRBD1 (6 bases). The V and J ends lost 10 bases and 1 base respectively, with 26 bases between them. The germline gives CDR1 MNHEY, CDR2 SVGEGT. The CDR3 consists of 19 residues.

This clone was counted at least ten times. The chain uses TRBV20-1 and TRBJ2-4; the D is unclear. Germline CDR1 is DFQATT and CDR2 is SNEGSKA (reference sequence). The length of the CDR3 is 15 residues. Trimming took off 3 bases at V and 0 bases at J, with 12 bases between the two ends. CDR3 sequence reads: CSASPLELAKNIQYF. CDR3 in DNA: TGCAGTGCTAGTCCCCTAGAGCTAGCCAAAAACATTCAGTACTTC.

This clone was seen a handful of times. This chain joins TRBV6-4 and TRBJ2-2; no clear D. Trimming pared 10 bases from V and 4 bases from J, leaving 10 bases between. Germline CDR1 and CDR2: MRHNA and SNTAGT. The CDR3 contains 12 residues. The CDR3 sequence is CAIMKGTGELFF. CDR3 bases: TGTGCCATCATGAAGGGCACCGGGGAGCTGTTTTTT.

In this sample, this clone turned up many times. This rearrangement joins TRBV7-8 to TRBJ2-7; 10 bases map to TRBD2. V trimming: 5 bases; J trimming: 4 bases; junction bases outside the gene matches: 11. Germline CDR1 and CDR2: SGHVS and FQNEAQ. The CDR3 extends over 16 amino acids. This chain's CDR3 is CASSPQTSGIPYEQYF. The CDR3 bases are TGTGCCAGCAGCCCACAAACTAGCGGGATCCCTTACGAGCAGTACTTC.

The table lists this clone with a few counts. This chain connects TRBV19 to TRBJ2-4, with a tentative D call TRBD1 (6 bases). The CDR3 runs to 11 residues. Germline V gene data show CDR1 as LNHDA and CDR2 as SQIVND (reference sequence). Trimming removed 6 bases from V and 9 bases from J, with 9 bases in between. The CDR3 DNA reads TGTGCCAGTAGGCAGGGGAGCATTCAGTACTTC. This translates into CASRQGSIQYF.

This chain uses TRBV30 with TRBJ2-6; D is perhaps TRBD1 (6 bases). The CDR3 has 14 amino acids. CDR1 GTSNPN and CDR2 SVGIG come from the germline V gene (reference sequence). V was clipped by 3 bases and J by 4 bases, with 10 bases between them. The CDR3 is CAWSSGAGANVLTF. The CDR3 DNA follows: TGTGCCTGGAGCTCAGGGGCCGGGGCCAACGTCCTGACTTTC.

V is TRBV6-4 and J is TRBJ2-5; 7 bases are shared with TRBD1. The CDR3 has 13 amino acids. The germline V gene has CDR1 MRHNA and CDR2 SNTAGT. V shed 2 bases and J 5 bases; nucleotides not matched to a gene: 2. This CDR3 reads CASSDNRGETQYF. The CDR3 DNA sequence: TGTGCCAGCAGTGACAACAGGGGCGAGACCCAGTACTTC.

Relative to its sample, this clone is medium-sized. The chain combines TRBV5-1 with TRBJ2-5; D call uncertain. CDR1 SGHRS and CDR2 YFSETQ come from the germline V gene. This CDR3 region has 15 residues. V lost 3 bases and J 1 base, leaving 13 bases between the germline ends. CDR3: CASSSTVVPQETQYF. The CDR3 DNA sequence: TGCGCCAGCAGCTCTACAGTCGTGCCCCAAGAGACCCAGTACTTC. The full variable domain, in which reference TRBV5-1 and TRBJ2-5 provide the parts outside the CDR3, is KAGVTQTPRYLIKTRGQQVTLSCSPISGHRSVSWYQQTPGQGLQFLFEYFSETQRNKGNFPGRFSGRQFSNSRSEMNVSTLELGDSALYLCASSSTVVPQETQYFGPGTRLLVL.

The chain recombines TRBV11-3 with TRBJ2-3, with TRBD1 identical over 10 bases. CDR1 and CDR2 from the germline V gene are SGHNT and YENEEA. V trimming: 5 bases; J trimming: 2 bases; junction bases outside the gene matches: 4. This CDR3 has 15 residues. CDR3 nucleotide sequence: TGTGCCAGCAGCCCTGGGACAGGGGCCACAGATACGCAGTATTTT. As protein: CASSPGTGATDTQYF. The entire variable domain, with the rest obtained from reference TRBV11-3 and TRBJ2-3, is as follows: EAGVVQSPRYKIIEKKQPVAFWCNPISGHNTLYWYLQNLGQGPELLIRYENEEAVDDSQLPKDRFSAERLKGVDSTLKIQPAELGDSAVYLCASSPGTGATDTQYFGPGTRLTVL.

This clone was seen repeatedly, ten times or more. Germline is not matched at one junction end, which may reflect a read error. The J gene is TRBJ1-3, the V gene TRBV6-1; 9 bases match TRBD1. Germline V gene data show CDR1 as MNHNS and CDR2 as SASEGT. The CDR3 is 12 amino acids. In nucleotides, the CDR3 is TGTGCCAGCAGCCGCGAAGGGACAGGGTTTGCTTTT. As protein: CASSREGTGFAF.